This record covers a single TCR beta chain. This clone was seen a handful of times. The antigen this receptor binds is unknown. Base quality data are lacking; no much larger clone is found one base away. The germline V gene yields SGHTA for CDR1 and FQGNSA for CDR2. The CDR3, cysteine through phenylalanine, is 15 amino acids long. Of all the DNA, just the CDR3 is kept, 45 bases in frame from base 1. After removal of 5 bases from V and 6 bases from J, the junction retains 6 bases not matched to a gene. The High Capacity cDNA Reverse Transcription Kit was used to reverse transcribe all of the isolated RNA, meaning that expressed TCRB transcripts were what got sequenced. Deep immunoSEQ sequencing was performed on naive, central memory and regulatory T cell samples, with an average of approximately 3.9 million total reads per sample. After sorted cells were lysed in RLT buffer, RNA was extracted with DNase-treated RNeasy Micro or Mini kits, with the choice depending on cell number. Each cell subset was processed separately to prevent cross-contamination, with patient and healthy donor samples processed together. The immunoSEQ multiplex PCR was used to amplify TCRB sequences from cDNA, yielding 87-bp fragments that span the CDR3 region. The amplicons were sequenced using the Illumina HiSeq platform. In the authors' own workflow: Synthetic template baselines were used to correct PCR bias computationally, reads within Hamming distance 2 were collapsed together, and singletons that could not be merged were discarded. Reads were aligned against IMGT so that V, D and J genes, CDR3 length and insertions or deletions at six rearrangement sites could be assigned. Within each subset, clonotype counts were normalized to sorted cell number, and only after that were true diversity and Gini coefficients computed with the tcR R package. The overlap coefficient, calculated on TCRB nucleotide sequences, was used to measure repertoire sharing. As a proxy for the pre-selection repertoire, out-of-frame TCRB sequences from naive cells were analyzed. TCRdb took over this immuneACCESS table, retaining in-frame rearrangements with V and J assigned. Such tables are incomplete; in checked studies, under half of the missing clones stem from an unresolved V gene, and the remainder is unexplained. From that table come the V and J calls and clone size; the DNA was used to work out D and trimming. The sample profile shows hundreds of thousands of clones; around 15% of them were found once. The ten most abundant clones make up roughly 0.04% of the sample.

The sample belongs to a study of beta chain features in type 1 diabetes (dated by TCRdb to 2017 to 2018). About the study as a whole: Patients and healthy donors did not differ in mean age, gender distribution, total cell number or subset yield. Naive and central memory subsets were obtained from all 30 or so donors, but regulatory and stem cell-like memory subsets were isolated from only 8 patients and roughly 8 healthy donors. The study compared the TCRB repertoires of sorted circulating CD4+ T cell subsets in recently diagnosed type 1 diabetes patients with those in matched healthy donors. A total of roughly 98,000,000 sorted cells were examined across all samples, and a strong correlation was observed between cell number per subset and RNA yield. The research as a whole found: Naive, central memory and regulatory TCRB repertoires appeared to be more similar among patients than among healthy donors. In all four CD4+ subsets, TCRB CDR3 length was moderately but significantly shorter in type 1 diabetes patients. HLA sub-analyses involved small numbers of individuals, so any influence of HLA type on TCRB rearrangement remained unresolved. At VDJ recombination sites, type 1 diabetes patients had fewer insertions and more deleted nucleotides, which implies abnormalities in thymic rearrangement. Because cDNA rather than genomic DNA was sequenced, highly expressing activated cells could have been over-represented, although no difference in activation and CD3 levels was found between groups. Shorter templates might be favored by PCR, yet because patient and control samples were amplified and corrected together, any such skew would affect both groups equally.

From each donor, a single peripheral blood sample of approximately 0.11 L on average was drawn into heparinised tubes. Using a panel that included CD45RO, CCR7, CD25, CD127, CD95 and CD27, naive, central memory, regulatory and stem cell-like memory CD4+ T cells were sorted on a BD FACSAria II. A purity above 95% was achieved for all sorted populations. Right away, PBMCs were isolated by Lymphoprep density gradient centrifugation and were stained directly, with no culture step. So that batch effects would be minimized, each experiment stained and sorted samples in pairs, pairing one healthy donor with one patient.

Input material: naive CD4+ T cells from blood. The label giving this sample's cell subset or site can be read as: true naive CD4+ T cells. The sequence joins TRBV7-2 to TRBJ2-1, and 11 junctional nucleotides match TRBD2. The TCR sequence derives from a man aged 18 to 29 with type 1 diabetes. Here the CDR3 is given as CASSLSGGAVNEQFF. The nucleotide sequence is TGTGCCAGCAGCCTTAGCGGGGGGGCCGTCAATGAGCAGTTCTTC.